The source of this T cell receptor beta chain is a study of T-cell memory formation after mild COVID-19. TCRdb re-analysed the 5' RACE reads in MiXCR, keeping a single row per CDR3 protein. The sample gives around 510,000 distinct CDR3 sequences, roughly a fifth of which show up once; about 8.4% is in the top ten. The CDR3 is made up of 15 amino acids. Germline CDR1 reads MNHEY; CDR2 reads SVGAGI. V gave up 2 bases and J gave up 9 bases, with 17 bases separating them. The chain links TRBV6-5 to TRBJ2-4, with a possible D match to TRBD2 (6 bases). This sequence was found in an adult woman who had mild COVID-19 (a few samples of this study predate the infection). Cell type and time point are not known. The sequenced sample consisted of PBMCs or a T cell subset sorted from them (not recorded which). CDR3 sequence: CASSYEGAYGGIQYF. The CDR3 nucleotides are TGTGCCAGCAGTTACGAAGGGGCCTACGGGGGCATTCAGTACTTC.